The 6 T cell receptor beta chains listed next were all sequenced from one sample in a study of T cell changes during pregnancy in multiple sclerosis. Assay: immunoSEQ multiplex PCR; the TCRdb copy retains only in-frame clones and omits some. This sample has about 73,000 clones, with around 90% found just once. The material sequenced was peripheral blood, taken after pregnancy. The receptors derive from a female donor in good health, enrolled as a control in a pregnancy study.

The chain combines TRBV18 with TRBJ1-1; D call uncertain. Germline V gives CDR1 KGHSH, CDR2 LQKENI. V was trimmed by 1 base and J by 0 bases, leaving 12 bases between them. The CDR3 runs to 16 residues. CDR3 sequence (DNA): TGTGCCAGCTCACCACTTACAGCTACAATGAACACTGAAGCTTTCTTT. It yields the protein CASSPLTATMNTEAFF.

The chain carries TRBV4-1 and TRBJ2-7; D might be TRBD2 (6 bases). CDR1 and CDR2 from the germline V gene are MGHRA and YSYEKL. V shed 1 base and J shed 0 bases, with 7 bases lying between them. CDR3 length equals 14 residues. CDR3 coding DNA: TGCGCCAGCAGCCAAGTCGGGAGCTCCTACGAGCAGTACTTC. Its translation is CASSQVGSSYEQYF.

The J gene is TRBJ2-5, the V gene TRBV5-4, with 10 bases aligning to TRBD2. The V segment lost 4 bases and the J segment 2 bases; nucleotides outside the gene matches: 8. The CDR3 runs 16 residues. Germline assignment: CDR1 SGHNT and CDR2 YYREEE (reference sequence). The CDR3 sequence: CASSLSRGLAQETQYF. For the CDR3, the DNA is TGTGCCAGCAGCCTGAGCCGGGGACTAGCGCAAGAGACCCAGTACTTC.

The chain joins TRBV7-9 to TRBJ2-7, with 8 bases matching TRBD1. Germline trimming cut 0 bases from V and 2 bases from J; bases unmatched to any gene: 9. This CDR3 comprises 17 residues. Germline values: CDR1 SEHNR, CDR2 FQNEAQ (reference sequence). CDR3 coding DNA: TGTGCCAGCAGCTTAGCGCTGTCCGGGACAGGTCCCTACGAGCAGTACTTC. This codes for CASSLALSGTGPYEQYF.

The chain employs TRBV4-3 and TRBJ2-5; a possible D gene is TRBD2 (5 bases). Germline V gives CDR1 LGHNA, CDR2 YSLEER. V was trimmed by 3 bases and J by 0 bases, leaving 17 bases between them. This CDR3 has 17 amino acids. The CDR3 loop reads CASSHSGSGAYQETQYF. In DNA form, the CDR3 reads TGCGCCAGCAGCCACTCGGGGAGCGGCGCGTACCAAGAGACCCAGTACTTC.

The V gene is TRBV30, the J gene TRBJ1-3; D is unclear. Trimming took off 7 bases at V and 4 bases at J, with 20 bases between the two ends. The CDR3 sequence is 15 residues long. Germline-derived CDR1 and CDR2 are GTSNPN and SVGIG (reference sequence). CDR3 sequence reads: CASRFGSAEGNTIYF. The CDR3 bases are TGTGCCTCTCGTTTCGGGTCGGCCGAGGGAAACACCATATATTTT.